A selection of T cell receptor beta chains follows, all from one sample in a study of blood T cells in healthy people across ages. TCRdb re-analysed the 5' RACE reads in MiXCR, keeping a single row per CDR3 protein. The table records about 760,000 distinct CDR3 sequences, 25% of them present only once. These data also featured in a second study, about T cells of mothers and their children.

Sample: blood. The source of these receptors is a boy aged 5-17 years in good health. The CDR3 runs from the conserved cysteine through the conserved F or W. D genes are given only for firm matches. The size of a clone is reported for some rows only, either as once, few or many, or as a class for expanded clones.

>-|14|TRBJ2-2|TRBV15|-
CAASRDVSRVELFF
TGTGCCGCCAGCAGAGATGTATCCCGGGTGGAGCTGTTTTTT
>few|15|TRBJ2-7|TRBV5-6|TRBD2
CASSLEASGRYEQYF
TGTGCCAGCAGCTTGGAGGCTAGCGGGAGGTACGAGCAGTACTTC
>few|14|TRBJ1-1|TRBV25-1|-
CASSEARGAGEAFF
TGTGCCAGCAGTGAAGCGCGGGGGGCCGGTGAAGCTTTCTTT
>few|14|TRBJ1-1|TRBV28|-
CASSLVRVNTEAFF
TGTGCCAGCAGTTTAGTGCGGGTGAACACTGAAGCTTTCTTT
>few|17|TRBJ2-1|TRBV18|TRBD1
CASSPLMDRGSYNEQFF
TGTGCCAGCTCACCACTGATGGACAGGGGCTCCTACAATGAGCAGTTCTTC
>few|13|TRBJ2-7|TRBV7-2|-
CASSFIGAYEQYF
TGTGCCAGCAGCTTTATCGGGGCCTACGAGCAGTACTTC
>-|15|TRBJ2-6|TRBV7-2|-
CASSLRSSGANVPTF
TGTGCCAGCAGCTTAAGGTCATCCGGGGCCAACGTCCCGACTTTC
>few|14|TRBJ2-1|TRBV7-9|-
CASSFVTEGGEQFF
TGTGCCAGCAGCTTTGTCACCGAGGGTGGTGAGCAGTTCTTC
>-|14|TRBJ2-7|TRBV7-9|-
CASSHPGGPYEQYF
TGTGCCAGCAGCCATCCCGGGGGGCCCTACGAGCAGTACTTC
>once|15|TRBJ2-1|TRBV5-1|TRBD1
CANSQDRGECNEQFF
TGCGCCAACAGCCAGGACAGGGGGGAATGCAATGAGCAGTTCTTC
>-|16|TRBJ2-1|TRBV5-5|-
CASSLAGFGSYNEQFF
TGTGCCAGCAGCTTGGCAGGGTTCGGGTCCTACAATGAGCAGTTCTTC
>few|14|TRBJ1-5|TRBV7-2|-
CASSLAQGNQPQHF
TGTGCCAGCAGCTTAGCGCAGGGCAATCAGCCCCAGCATTTT
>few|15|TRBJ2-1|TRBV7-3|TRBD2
CASSALGGGLDEQFF
TGTGCCAGCAGCGCCCTCGGGGGGGGCCTCGATGAGCAGTTCTTC